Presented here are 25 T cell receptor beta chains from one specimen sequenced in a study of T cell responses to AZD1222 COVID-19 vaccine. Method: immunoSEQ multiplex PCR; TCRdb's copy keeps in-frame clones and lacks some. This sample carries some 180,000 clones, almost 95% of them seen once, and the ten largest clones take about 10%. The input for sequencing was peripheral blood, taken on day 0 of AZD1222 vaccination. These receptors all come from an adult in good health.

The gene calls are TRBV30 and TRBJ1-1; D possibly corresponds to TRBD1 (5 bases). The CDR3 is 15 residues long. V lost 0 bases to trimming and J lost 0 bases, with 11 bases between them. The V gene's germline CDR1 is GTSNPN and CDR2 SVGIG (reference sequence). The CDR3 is CAWSVYGQVNTEAFF. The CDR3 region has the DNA TGTGCCTGGAGTGTATACGGACAAGTGAACACTGAAGCTTTCTTT.

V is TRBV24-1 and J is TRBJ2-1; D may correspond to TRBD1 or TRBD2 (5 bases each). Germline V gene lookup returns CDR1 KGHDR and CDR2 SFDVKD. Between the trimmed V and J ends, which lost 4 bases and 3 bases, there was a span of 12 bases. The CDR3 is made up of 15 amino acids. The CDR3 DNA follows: TGTGCCACCAGTGAGGGGGACCATTTCTACAATGAGCAGTTCTTC. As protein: CATSEGDHFYNEQFF.

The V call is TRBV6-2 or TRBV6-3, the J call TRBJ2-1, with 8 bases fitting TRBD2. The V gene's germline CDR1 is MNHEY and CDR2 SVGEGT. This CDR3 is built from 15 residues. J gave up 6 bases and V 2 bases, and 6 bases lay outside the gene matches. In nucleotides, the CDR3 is TGTGCCAGCAGTTACGGGCGGGGGGCCCTCAATGAGCAGTTCTTC. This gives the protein CASSYGRGALNEQFF.

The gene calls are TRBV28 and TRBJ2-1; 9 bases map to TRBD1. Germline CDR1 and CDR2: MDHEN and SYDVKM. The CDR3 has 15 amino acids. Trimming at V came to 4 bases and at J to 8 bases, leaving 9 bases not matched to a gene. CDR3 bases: TGTGCCAGCAGTTCCCCGGGACAGGGAATTGATGAGCAGTTCTTC. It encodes CASSSPGQGIDEQFF.

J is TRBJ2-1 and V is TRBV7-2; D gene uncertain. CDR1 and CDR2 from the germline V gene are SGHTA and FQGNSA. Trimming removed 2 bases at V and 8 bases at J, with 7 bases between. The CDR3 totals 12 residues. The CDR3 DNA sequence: TGTGCCAGCAGCTTAATGTATCATGAGCAGTTCTTC. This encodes CASSLMYHEQFF.

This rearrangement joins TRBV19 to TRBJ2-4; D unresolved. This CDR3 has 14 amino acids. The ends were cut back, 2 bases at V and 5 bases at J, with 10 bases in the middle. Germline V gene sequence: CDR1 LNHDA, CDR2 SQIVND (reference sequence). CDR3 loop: CASSISLGQNIQYF. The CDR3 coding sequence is TGTGCCAGTAGTATATCCCTCGGCCAAAACATTCAGTACTTC.

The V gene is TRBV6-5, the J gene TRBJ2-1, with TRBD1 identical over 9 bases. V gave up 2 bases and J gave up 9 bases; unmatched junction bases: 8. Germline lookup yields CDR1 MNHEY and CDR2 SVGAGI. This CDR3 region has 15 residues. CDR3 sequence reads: CASSYAPQGAREQFF. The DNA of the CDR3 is TGTGCCAGCAGTTACGCACCACAGGGGGCGCGTGAGCAGTTCTTC.

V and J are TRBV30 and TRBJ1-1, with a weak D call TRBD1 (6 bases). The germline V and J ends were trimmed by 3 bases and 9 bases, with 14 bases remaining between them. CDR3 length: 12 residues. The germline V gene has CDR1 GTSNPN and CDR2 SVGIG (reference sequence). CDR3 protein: CAWSTDRTKAFF. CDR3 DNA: TGTGCCTGGAGCACCGACAGGACAAAAGCTTTCTTT.

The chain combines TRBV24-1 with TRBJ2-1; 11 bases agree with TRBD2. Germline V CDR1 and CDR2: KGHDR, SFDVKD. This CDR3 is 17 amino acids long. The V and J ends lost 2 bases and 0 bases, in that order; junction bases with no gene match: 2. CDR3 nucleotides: TGTGCCACCAGTGATTCAGGACTAGCGGGCTCCTACAATGAGCAGTTCTTC. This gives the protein CATSDSGLAGSYNEQFF.

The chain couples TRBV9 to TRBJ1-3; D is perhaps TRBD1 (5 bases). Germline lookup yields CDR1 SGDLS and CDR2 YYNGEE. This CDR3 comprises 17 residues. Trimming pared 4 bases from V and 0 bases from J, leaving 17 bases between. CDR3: CASSSRGYLSSGNTIYF. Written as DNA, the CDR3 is TGTGCCAGCAGCTCCCGGGGCTATCTAAGCTCTGGAAACACCATATATTTT.

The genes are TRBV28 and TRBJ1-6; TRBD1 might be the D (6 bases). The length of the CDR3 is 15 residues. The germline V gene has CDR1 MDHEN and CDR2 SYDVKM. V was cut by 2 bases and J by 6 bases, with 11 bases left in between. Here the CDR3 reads CASSLNPGANSPLHF. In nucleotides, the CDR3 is TGTGCCAGCAGTTTAAACCCAGGGGCTAATTCACCCCTCCACTTT. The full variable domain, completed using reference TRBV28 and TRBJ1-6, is DVKVTQSSRYLVKRTGEKVFLECVQDMDHENMFWYRQDPGLGLRLIYFSYDVKMKEKGDIPEGYSVSREKKERFSLILESASTNQTSMYLCASSLNPGANSPLHFGNGTRLTVT.

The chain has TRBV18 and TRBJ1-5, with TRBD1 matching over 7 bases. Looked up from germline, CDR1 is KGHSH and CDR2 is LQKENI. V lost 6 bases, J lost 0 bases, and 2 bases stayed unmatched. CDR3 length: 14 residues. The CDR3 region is CASSRGYSNQPQHF. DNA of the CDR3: TGTGCCAGCTCCAGGGGGTATAGCAATCAGCCCCAGCATTTT.

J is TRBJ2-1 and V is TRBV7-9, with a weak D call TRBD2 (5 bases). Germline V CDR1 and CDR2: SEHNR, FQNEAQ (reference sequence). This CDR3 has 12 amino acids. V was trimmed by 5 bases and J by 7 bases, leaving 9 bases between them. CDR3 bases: TGTGCCAGCAGCACACTAGGGAATGAGCAGTTCTTC. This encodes CASSTLGNEQFF.

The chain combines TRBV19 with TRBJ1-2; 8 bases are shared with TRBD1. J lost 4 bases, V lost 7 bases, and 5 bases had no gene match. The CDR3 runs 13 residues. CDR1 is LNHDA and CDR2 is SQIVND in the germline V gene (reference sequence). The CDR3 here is CASNTGGAYGYTF. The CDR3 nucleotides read TGTGCCAGTAATACAGGGGGTGCCTATGGCTACACCTTC.

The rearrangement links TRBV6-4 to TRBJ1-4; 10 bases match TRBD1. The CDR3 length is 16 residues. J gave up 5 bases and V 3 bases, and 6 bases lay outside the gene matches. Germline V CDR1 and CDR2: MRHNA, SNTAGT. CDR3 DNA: TGTGCCAGCAGTGAAGGCGGACAGGGGGGAAATGAAAAACTGTTTTTT. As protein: CASSEGGQGGNEKLFF.

In DNA, the CDR3 is TGTGCCAGCAGTTTAGGTTACAGCCAAGAGACCCAGTACTTC. Protein sequence: CASSLGYSQETQYF. The V gene is TRBV27, the J gene TRBJ2-5; D is unresolved. The V gene's germline CDR1 is MNHEY and CDR2 SMNVEV (reference sequence). V lost 2 bases and J lost 1, with 8 bases in between. The CDR3 loop spans 14 amino acids.

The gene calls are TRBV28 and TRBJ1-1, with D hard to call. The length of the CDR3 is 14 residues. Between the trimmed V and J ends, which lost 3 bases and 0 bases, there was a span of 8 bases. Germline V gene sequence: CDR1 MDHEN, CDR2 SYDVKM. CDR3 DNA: TGTGCCAGCAGTTTGGAGAGACTGAACACTGAAGCTTTCTTT. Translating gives CASSLERLNTEAFF.

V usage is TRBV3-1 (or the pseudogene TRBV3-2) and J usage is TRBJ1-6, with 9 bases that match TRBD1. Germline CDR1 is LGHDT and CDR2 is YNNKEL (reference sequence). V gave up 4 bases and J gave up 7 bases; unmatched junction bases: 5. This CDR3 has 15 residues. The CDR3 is CASSLLGQGNSPLHF. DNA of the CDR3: TGTGCCAGCAGCCTACTAGGACAGGGGAATTCACCCCTCCACTTT.

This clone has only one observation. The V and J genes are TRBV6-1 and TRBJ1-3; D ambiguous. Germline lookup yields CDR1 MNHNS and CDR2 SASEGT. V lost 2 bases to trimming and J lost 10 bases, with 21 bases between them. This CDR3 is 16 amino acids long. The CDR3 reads CASSERARSPVGTIYF. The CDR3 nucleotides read TGTGCCAGCAGTGAACGGGCTCGATCCCCGGTGGGGACCATATATTTT.

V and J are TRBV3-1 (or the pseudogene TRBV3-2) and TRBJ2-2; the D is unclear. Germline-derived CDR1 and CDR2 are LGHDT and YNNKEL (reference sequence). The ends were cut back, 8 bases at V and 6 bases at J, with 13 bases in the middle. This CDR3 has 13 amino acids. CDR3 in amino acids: CASYSVPPGELFF. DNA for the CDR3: TGTGCCAGCTACAGCGTTCCACCCGGGGAGCTGTTTTTT.

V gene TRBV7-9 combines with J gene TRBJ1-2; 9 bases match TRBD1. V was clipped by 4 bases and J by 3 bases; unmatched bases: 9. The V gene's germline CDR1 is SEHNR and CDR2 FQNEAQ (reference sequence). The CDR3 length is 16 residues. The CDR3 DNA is TGTGCCAGCAGCTCGATCCGGGACAGGGTTGACTATGGCTACACCTTC. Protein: CASSSIRDRVDYGYTF.

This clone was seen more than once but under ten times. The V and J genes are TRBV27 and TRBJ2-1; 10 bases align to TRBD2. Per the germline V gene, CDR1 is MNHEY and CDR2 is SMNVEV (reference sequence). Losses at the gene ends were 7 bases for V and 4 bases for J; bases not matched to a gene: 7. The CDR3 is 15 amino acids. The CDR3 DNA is TGTGCCAGCAAAGGACTAGCGGAGATATACAATGAGCAGTTCTTC. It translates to CASKGLAEIYNEQFF.

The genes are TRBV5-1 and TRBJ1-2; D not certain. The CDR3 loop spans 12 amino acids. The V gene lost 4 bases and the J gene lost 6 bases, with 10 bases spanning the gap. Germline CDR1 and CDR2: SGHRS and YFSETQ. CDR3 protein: CASSQRDDGYTF. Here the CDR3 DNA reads TGCGCCAGCAGCCAACGGGATGATGGCTACACCTTC. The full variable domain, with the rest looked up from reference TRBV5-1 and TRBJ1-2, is KAGVTQTPRYLIKTRGQQVTLSCSPISGHRSVSWYQQTPGQGLQFLFEYFSETQRNKGNFPGRFSGRQFSNSRSEMNVSTLELGDSALYLCASSQRDDGYTFGSGTRLTVV.

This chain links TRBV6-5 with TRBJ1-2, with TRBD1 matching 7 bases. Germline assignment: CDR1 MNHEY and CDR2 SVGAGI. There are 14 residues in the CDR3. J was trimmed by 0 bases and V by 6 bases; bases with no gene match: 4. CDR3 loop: CASRPGTANYGYTF. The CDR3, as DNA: TGTGCCAGCAGACCCGGGACAGCTAACTATGGCTACACCTTC.

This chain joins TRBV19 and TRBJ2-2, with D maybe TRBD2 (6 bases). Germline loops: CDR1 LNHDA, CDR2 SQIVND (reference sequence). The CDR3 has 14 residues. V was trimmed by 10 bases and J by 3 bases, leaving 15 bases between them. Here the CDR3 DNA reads TGTGCCACCCGGTGGGTAGCGGACACCGGGGAGCTGTTTTTT. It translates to CATRWVADTGELFF.